This T cell receptor beta chain was sequenced during a study of technical replicates of blood from a handful of donors. Trimming left V 0 bases short and J 2 bases short, with 17 bases between. The CDR3 consists of 18 residues. Germline CDR1 LGHNA, CDR2 YSLEER. Only in-frame clones appear in the TCRdb table, and some are missing; sequencing was by immunoSEQ multiplex PCR. In the table there are 75,000 to 90,000 clones, roughly 96% of which are singletons. The clonotype comes from a human donor in good health. The V gene is TRBV4-3, the J gene TRBJ1-5; D unclear. Sequencing input: T cells isolated from PBMCs. CDR3 DNA: TGCGCCAGCAGCCAAGATCTGGGCGGAGGGTTTGGCAATCAGCCCCAGCATTTT. As protein: CASSQDLGGGFGNQPQHF.